The 8 T cell receptor beta chains given below trace back to one sample, sequenced in a study of CD8 T cells in ankylosing spondylitis. TCRdb analysed the 5' RACE reads with MiXCR anew, one entry per CDR3 protein. Among about 130,000 distinct CDR3 sequences listed, around 9% were seen once. The specimen sequenced was blood, either unsorted or a sorted T cell fraction (not recorded which). All receptors come from a male donor with ankylosing spondylitis or in good health (not recorded which).

In its sample, this clonotype was seen a few times. This chain joins TRBV29-1 and TRBJ1-3, with TRBD1 identical over 9 bases. The CDR3 is made up of 13 amino acids. The germline CDR1 and CDR2 sequences are SQVTM and ANQGSEA. Unmatched junction bases numbered 1, after V lost 5 bases and J lost 2 bases. This CDR3 reads CSVWDRAGNTIYF. CDR3 sequence (DNA): TGCAGCGTTTGGGACAGGGCTGGAAACACCATATATTTT.

A few counts support this clonotype. V usage is TRBV27 and J usage is TRBJ2-3; perhaps TRBD2 as D (6 bases). V lost 10 bases to trimming and J lost 6 bases, with 29 bases between them. Germline CDR1 and CDR2: MNHEY and SMNVEV (reference sequence). There are 17 residues in the CDR3. For the CDR3, the DNA is TGTGCCACCGGCCGGACGGGACTTCACGCTGGCGTGGATACGCAGTATTTT. It translates to CATGRTGLHAGVDTQYF.

In its sample, this clonotype was seen many times. The CDR3: CASSQGQAGYTF. The CDR3 nucleotides read TGTGCCAGCAGCCAAGGCCAGGCTGGCTACACCTTC. The V call is TRBV3-1, the J call TRBJ1-2; no clear D gene. CDR1 and CDR2 (germline): LGHDT, YNNKEL (reference sequence). This CDR3 has 12 residues. Between the trimmed V and J ends, which lost 1 base and 7 bases, there was a span of 7 bases. The entire variable domain, with the rest obtained from reference TRBV3-1 and TRBJ1-2, is as follows: DTAVSQTPKYLVTQMGNDKSIKCEQNLGHDTMYWYKQDSKKFLKIMFSYNNKELIINETVPNRFSPKSPDKAHLNLHINSLELGDSAVYFCASSQGQAGYTFGSGTRLTVV.

This clonotype has at least ten counts. This chain links TRBV20-1 with TRBJ2-3, with 12 bases aligning to TRBD2. The CDR3 loop spans 15 amino acids. Germline lookup yields CDR1 DFQATT and CDR2 SNEGSKA (reference sequence). V dropped 3 bases and J dropped 5; count of bases not matched to a gene: 6. The DNA of the CDR3 is TGCAGTGCTAGCAAGACTAGCGGGAGTAGAGATACGCAGTATTTT. As protein: CSASKTSGSRDTQYF.

This clonotype has at least ten counts. The V gene is TRBV7-2, the J gene TRBJ2-7, with TRBD1 identical over 7 bases. The CDR3 is 14 amino acids. Germline CDR1 is SGHTA and CDR2 is FQGNSA. After removal of 5 bases from V and 5 bases from J, the junction contained 9 bases not matched to a gene. The chain's CDR3 is CASSTGTVVNEQYF. In DNA, the CDR3 is TGTGCCAGCAGCACGGGGACAGTAGTCAACGAGCAGTACTTC.

This sequence joins TRBV5-6 and TRBJ2-7, with D perhaps TRBD1 or TRBD2 (7 bases each). In germline, CDR1 is SGHDT, CDR2 YYEEEE. Trimming removed 3 bases at V and 13 bases at J, with 20 bases between. This CDR3 spans 13 amino acids. The CDR3 DNA is TGTGCCAGCAGCTGGAGCGGGACAGTGGAACTATACTTC. Residues: CASSWSGTVELYF.

This clonotype was counted only a few times. This rearrangement joins TRBV5-1 to TRBJ2-1; TRBD1 might be the D (6 bases). CDR3 length: 16 amino acids. Looked up from germline, CDR1 is SGHRS and CDR2 is YFSETQ. V was shortened by 5 bases and J by 0 bases, with 15 bases between the two germline ends. DNA of the CDR3: TGCGCCAGCAGTTTTTGGGGGCTTACCTCCTACAATGAGCAGTTCTTC. This codes for CASSFWGLTSYNEQFF.

The chain has TRBV19 and TRBJ2-5; no clear D. Trimming shortened V by 6 bases and J by 0 bases, and 17 bases separated the two germline ends. Germline CDR1 and CDR2: LNHDA and SQIVND (reference sequence). The CDR3 extends over 16 amino acids. The CDR3 region is CASRRQTLGDQETQYF. In DNA form, the CDR3 reads TGTGCCAGTAGACGTCAGACTCTAGGCGACCAAGAGACCCAGTACTTC.